One T cell receptor beta chain is described in this entry. The data were obtained in a study of blood T cell repertoires in COVID-19. Across the study: The study drew acute and convalescent COVID-19 samples from the United States, Italy and Spain. PBMCs, B-cell-depleted T cells, or T cells were the source of the cDNA or gDNA that made up the material.

As originally analysed: Reference gene primer amplification yielded estimated nucleated cell counts. The assay was immunoSEQ multiplex PCR, and TCRdb's table has in-frame clones only and misses some. The D gene and trimming were derived from the DNA, and the V and J assignments and clone size from that table. The repertoire holds 61,000 or so clones, with 85% to 90% as singletons. The CDR3 totals 13 residues. Germline V gene data show CDR1 as SQVTM and CDR2 as ANQGSEA. V dropped 3 bases and J dropped 3; count of bases not matched to a gene: 3. Sequencing input: peripheral blood. This TCR was sampled from a woman at least 80 years old with active COVID-19. The V gene is TRBV29-1, the J gene TRBJ1-1; 8 nucleotides line up with TRBD1. CDR3 coding DNA: TGCAGCGTTGACGCGACAGGGGACACTGAAGCTTTCTTT. Protein product: CSVDATGDTEAFF.